This T cell receptor (beta chain) was profiled in a study of blood T cell repertoires in COVID-19. At the level of the study: Collection of acute and convalescent COVID-19 samples took place in the United States, Italy and Spain. Nucleic acid was either cDNA or gDNA, and it came from T cells, B-cell-depleted T cells, or PBMCs.

The Seattle patients joined while their infection was active and were tracked longitudinally afterward. CDR1 and CDR2 from the germline V gene are SGHDT and YYEEEE. Trimming took off 1 base at V and 0 bases at J, with 23 bases between the two ends. The CDR3 contains 19 residues. As originally analysed: Amplification with reference gene primers provided the estimates of nucleated cell counts. The table came from immunoSEQ multiplex PCR; TCRdb's copy has only in-frame clones and leaves some out. For V, J and clone size, that table is used; D and trimming come from the DNA. This table has some 300,000 clones, roughly 89% appearing once.

This receptor was obtained from a woman in her thirties or forties with COVID-19, enrolled during active disease. V and J are TRBV5-6 and TRBJ2-7, with D perhaps matching TRBD2 (6 bases). Sequenced material: peripheral blood. As DNA, the CDR3 is TGTGCCAGCAGCTTGCATTTCGGGACTTCCAAGGAGGCCTCCTACGAGCAGTACTTC. Translation gives CASSLHFGTSKEASYEQYF.